The 11 T cell receptor beta chains in this list originate from one sample, sequenced in a study of cytomegalovirus exposure and HLA in healthy donors (dated by TCRdb to about 2017). Library preparation used the immunoSEQ multiplex PCR assay. For the multiplex PCR, a mixture combining 60 forward primers for TCR Vbeta segments and 13 reverse primers for TCR Jbeta segments was used. Here the immuneACCESS table is served through TCRdb, limited to in-frame sequences with V and J called. Missing clones are a known gap in these copies; in checked studies unresolved V genes cover under half, and the rest lacks a known reason. The sample table holds under 250,000 clones, of which approximately 82% were seen once. Around 3.9% of the sample is held by the ten biggest clonotypes. The specimen sequenced was PBMCs. The receptors come from a male donor in good health and CMV-seronegative.

The chain recombines TRBV5-4 with TRBJ1-2, with 7 bases matching TRBD1. This CDR3 region has 13 residues. Per germline, CDR1 SGHNT and CDR2 YYREEE (reference sequence). The ends lost 4 bases at V and 6 bases at J; junction bases unmatched: 6. The CDR3 here is CASSRDSLNGYTF. CDR3 DNA: TGTGCCAGCAGCCGGGACAGTCTAAATGGCTACACCTTC.

This clone was seen a few times. V gene TRBV5-1 combines with J gene TRBJ2-1; 8 bases fit TRBD1. Germline CDR1 and CDR2: SGHRS and YFSETQ. J was trimmed by 7 bases and V by 3 bases; bases with no gene match: 3. This CDR3 is 13 amino acids long. In nucleotides, the CDR3 is TGCGCCAGCAGCTCTTACAGGGGGAATGAGCAGTTCTTC. Amino acids: CASSSYRGNEQFF.

V usage is TRBV5-1 and J usage is TRBJ2-7; TRBD1 matches 7 bases. J was trimmed by 2 bases and V by 0 bases; bases with no gene match: 5. Germline CDR1 is SGHRS and CDR2 is YFSETQ. The CDR3 runs to 15 residues. The CDR3 protein is CASSLGQGRTYEQYF. The CDR3 DNA is TGCGCCAGCAGCTTGGGACAGGGCCGGACCTACGAGCAGTACTTC.

The rearrangement joins TRBV5-6 to TRBJ2-1; 11 bases line up with TRBD2. Germline trimming cut 0 bases from V and 9 bases from J; bases unmatched to any gene: 8. Germline-derived CDR1 and CDR2 are SGHDT and YYEEEE. The CDR3 is 16 amino acids. The CDR3 DNA is TGTGCCAGCAGCTTGGCGCTAGCGGGAGGATGGAGTGAGCAGTTCTTC. Encoded protein: CASSLALAGGWSEQFF.

The V call is TRBV18, the J call TRBJ1-3, with 8 bases matching TRBD1. Trimming removed 0 bases from V and 4 bases from J; junction bases left unmatched: 11. Germline values: CDR1 KGHSH, CDR2 LQKENI. This CDR3 has 18 residues. The CDR3 nucleotides read TGTGCCAGCTCACCACCGGGAGTTCTTCGACAGGGGGGAAACACCATATATTTT. Translation gives CASSPPGVLRQGGNTIYF.

The chain uses TRBV2 and TRBJ1-3; TRBD1 might be the D (5 bases). The germline CDR1 and CDR2 sequences are SNHLY and FYNNEI. There are 15 residues in the CDR3. Trimming stripped 6 bases from V and 0 bases from J, with 12 bases between. CDR3 in amino acids: CASRSTGHSGNTIYF. In DNA form, the CDR3 reads TGTGCCAGCAGGTCCACAGGTCACTCTGGAAACACCATATATTTT.

The V call is TRBV20-1, the J call TRBJ2-3; D is unresolved. This CDR3 contains 11 residues. CDR1 is DFQATT and CDR2 is SNEGSKA in the germline V gene (reference sequence). Trimming took off 6 bases at V and 2 bases at J, with 6 bases between the two ends. CDR3 in DNA: TGCAGTGCGTGGCCCACAGATACGCAGTATTTT. Translation: CSAWPTDTQYF.

The chain has TRBV5-1 and TRBJ1-1; D unclear. Germline V gene sequence: CDR1 SGHRS, CDR2 YFSETQ. Deletions cut 4 bases from V and 1 base from J, with 11 bases between. The CDR3 is made up of 14 amino acids. CDR3 sequence: CASSPTDRNTEAFF. Here the CDR3 DNA reads TGCGCCAGCAGCCCTACAGATCGGAACACTGAAGCTTTCTTT.

The rearrangement links TRBV9 to TRBJ1-5; possible D gene TRBD1, 5 bases. From germline, CDR1 is SGDLS and CDR2 YYNGEE. The CDR3 covers 14 residues. The germline V and J ends were trimmed by 10 bases and 0 bases, with 14 bases remaining between them. CDR3 residues: CAAAGANSNQPQHF. In DNA form, the CDR3 reads TGTGCCGCCGCTGGGGCGAATAGCAATCAGCCCCAGCATTTT. The full variable domain, its missing parts supplied by reference TRBV9 and TRBJ1-5, is DSGVTQTPKHLITATGQRVTLRCSPRSGDLSVYWYQQSLDQGLQFLIQYYNGEERAKGNILERFSAQQFPDLHSELNLSSLELGDSALYFCAAAGANSNQPQHFGDGTRLSIL.

J is TRBJ1-1 and V is TRBV27; no firm D call. Germline V gene lookup returns CDR1 MNHEY and CDR2 SMNVEV (reference sequence). The CDR3 totals 13 residues. With 3 bases removed from V and 2 bases from J, the gap between germline ends came to 7 bases. Here the CDR3 DNA reads TGTGCCAGCAGTTTGGGAGCTAACACTGAAGCTTTCTTT. Encoded protein: CASSLGANTEAFF.

This clone is a singleton in its sample. The chain has TRBV25-1 and TRBJ2-3, with D hard to call. Germline assignment: CDR1 MGHDK and CDR2 SYGVNS. The CDR3 totals 13 residues. V dropped 6 bases and J dropped 2 bases, with 9 bases sitting between them. The CDR3 is CASRRTVTDTQYF. CDR3 nucleotide sequence: TGTGCCAGCAGGCGTACAGTCACAGATACGCAGTATTTT.